These T cell receptor beta chains were read from a single sample in a study of blood T cell repertoires in COVID-19. Assay used: immunoSEQ multiplex PCR; TCRdb lists only in-frame clones, some missing. The data hold some 250,000 clones, with roughly nine tenths observed a single time. Sequenced sample: PBMCs or T cells enriched from blood (not recorded which). The receptors originated from a human donor in a cohort exposed to, infected with or recovered from COVID-19 (not recorded which). The donor label of this sample is uncertain. The CDR3 runs from the conserved cysteine through the conserved F or W. A D gene is named only where the DNA matches it firmly.

>NA|TRBV10-3
CATEGGSVYEQYF
>NA|TRBV18
CASSRKQGFWDTEAFF
>NA|TRBV11-2
CASSLAGSNTGELFF
>TRBD1|TRBV30
CAWSNPGQGHTEAFF
>TRBD2|TRBV7-6
CASSVRLAGVAGELFF
>TRBD1|TRBV2
CATEQGRNTEAFF
>TRBD1|TRBV9
CASSVGGGWNTEAFF
>NA|TRBV7-9
CASRTRGNSYNEQFF
>TRBD2|TRBV7-3
CASSSETSGGPYNEQFF
>TRBD1|TRBV5-1
CASSLVGTGADYGYTF
>NA|TRBV5-5
CASSLVPGNSPLHF
>TRBD1|TRBV2
CASGDRGNSPLHF
>TRBD1|TRBV18
CASSAGTATVYEQYF
>NA|TRBV5-1
CASSLAGTGELFF
>NA|TRBV24-1
CATSDLGDTEAFF
>NA|TRBV3-1/TRBV3-2
CASTRGTTNSPLHF
>NA|TRBV6-2/TRBV6-3
CASSYWAGNNEQFF
>TRBD1|TRBV4-3
CASSQAGGNIQYF
>NA|TRBV2
CASYGVYTEAFF
>NA|TRBV2
CASPAGPSGYTF
>NA|TRBV18
CASSLPDREAFF
>NA|TRBV21-1
CASSTRQDYGYTF
>TRBD1|TRBV5-5
CASSLVTGGTMFVEQYF
>NA|TRBV30
CAWDLRQASYEQYF
>NA|TRBV6-5
CASRATLNTEAFF
>TRBD2|TRBV2
CASPKSDKAGTVYEQYF
>NA|TRBV30
CAWSVLHSNQPQHF
>TRBD2|TRBV27
CASRRTSESTDTQYF
>NA|TRBV5-1
CASSPAFGLEQYF
>NA|TRBV3-1/TRBV3-2
CASSQDTAGDNSPLHF
>NA|TRBV9
CASSPGGARGPNSPLHF
>NA|TRBV25-1
CATQGRGNTEAFF
>TRBD2|TRBV27
CASSLVAGGPKYNEQFF
>NA|TRBV2
CASRVREVSGNTIYF
>TRBD1|TRBV24-1
CATSDSRGQWSNQPQHF
>NA|TRBV24-1
CATFGYGYTF
>TRBD2|TRBV27
CASRLAGKETQYF
>NA|TRBV5-1
CASRSGVEQYF
>TRBD2|TRBV5-5
CARSLFGRGGENIQYF
>NA|TRBV27
CASSPMGGGYTF
>TRBD2|TRBV27
CASSFLAAYNEQFF
>NA|TRBV19
CASSYRSNYGYTF
>NA|TRBV4-1
CASSQTPRDTQYF
>NA|TRBV29-1
CSVEEMGRQKETQYF
>NA|TRBV7-2
CASSLNPGKGEKLFF
>TRBD2|TRBV6-5
CASSLERGGNEQYF
>TRBD2|TRBV3-1/TRBV3-2
CASSQGGSGGRDTQYF
>NA|TRBV19
CASSFADTYLPGNTIYF
>NA|TRBV5-1
CASSLAGGGADYGYTF
>NA|TRBV10-1
CASSESVHITLYSNQPQHF
>NA|TRBV19
CASNMKGLSYTTNEKLFF
>TRBD1|TRBV6-6
CASSYGDRGEKLFF